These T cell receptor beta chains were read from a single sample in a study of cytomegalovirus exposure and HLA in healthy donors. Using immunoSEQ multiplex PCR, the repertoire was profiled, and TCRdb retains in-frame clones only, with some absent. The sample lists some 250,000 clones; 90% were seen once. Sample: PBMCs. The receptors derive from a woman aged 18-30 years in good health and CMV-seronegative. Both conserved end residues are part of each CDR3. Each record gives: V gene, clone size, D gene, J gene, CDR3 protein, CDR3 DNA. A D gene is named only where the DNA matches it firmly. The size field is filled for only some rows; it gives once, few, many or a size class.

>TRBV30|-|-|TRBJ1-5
CAWSVRGLQPQHF
TGTGCCTGGAGTGTACGTGGGCTGCAGCCCCAGCATTTT
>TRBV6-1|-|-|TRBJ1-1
CASSAGGSEAFF
TGTGCCAGCAGTGCGGGAGGGTCTGAAGCTTTCTTT
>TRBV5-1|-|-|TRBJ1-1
CASSLRALGGNTEAFF
TGCGCCAGCAGCTTACGGGCCCTGGGGGGGAACACTGAAGCTTTCTTT
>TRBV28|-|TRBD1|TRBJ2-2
CASSLPRDRESTGELFF
TGTGCCAGCAGTTTACCACGGGACAGGGAAAGCACCGGGGAGCTGTTTTTT
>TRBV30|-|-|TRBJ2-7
CAWSVGAGLDEQYF
TGTGCCTGGAGTGTAGGGGCCGGGTTAGACGAGCAGTACTTC
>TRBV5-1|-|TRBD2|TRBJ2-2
CASSLLGGITGELFF
TGCGCCAGCAGCCTCCTGGGGGGGATAACCGGGGAGCTGTTTTTT
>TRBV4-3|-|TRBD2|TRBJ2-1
CASSRAGTSGGDEQFF
TGCGCCAGCAGCCGGGCCGGGACTAGCGGGGGCGATGAGCAGTTCTTC
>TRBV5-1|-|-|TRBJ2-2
CASSLVRSRGTGELFF
TGCGCCAGCAGCTTGGTGCGGTCGCGGGGCACCGGGGAGCTGTTTTTT
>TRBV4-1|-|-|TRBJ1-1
CASSLTSGAGEAMNTEAFF
TGCGCCAGCAGCCTAACTAGCGGGGCGGGGGAAGCCATGAACACTGAAGCTTTCTTT
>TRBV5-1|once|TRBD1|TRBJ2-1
CASSLAGQAYNEQFF
TGCGCCAGCAGCTTGGCCGGACAGGCCTACAATGAGCAGTTCTTC
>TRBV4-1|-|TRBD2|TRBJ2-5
CASSQEASGRQETQYF
TGCGCCAGCAGCCAAGAAGCTAGCGGGCGCCAAGAGACCCAGTACTTC
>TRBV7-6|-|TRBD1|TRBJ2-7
CASLKDRHSYEQYF
TGTGCCAGCTTGAAGGACAGGCACTCCTACGAGCAGTACTTC
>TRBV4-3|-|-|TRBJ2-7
CASSQDSEDSYEQYF
TGCGCCAGCAGCCAAGATTCAGAGGACAGCTACGAGCAGTACTTC
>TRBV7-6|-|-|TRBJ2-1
CASSPRRDSTPNEQFF
TGTGCCAGCAGCCCTCGACGGGACTCTACCCCGAATGAGCAGTTCTTC
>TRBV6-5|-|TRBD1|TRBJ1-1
CASRDRGWTEAFF
TGTGCCAGCAGAGACAGGGGTTGGACTGAAGCTTTCTTT
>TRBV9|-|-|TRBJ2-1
CASSPQMSYNEQFF
TGTGCCAGCAGCCCCCAGATGTCCTACAATGAGCAGTTCTTC
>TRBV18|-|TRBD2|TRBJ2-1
CASSLGGGHEQFF
TGTGCCAGCTCCCTCGGCGGGGGGCATGAGCAGTTCTTC
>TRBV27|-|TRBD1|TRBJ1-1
CASSFQGDTEAFF
TGTGCCAGCAGTTTTCAGGGGGACACTGAAGCTTTCTTT
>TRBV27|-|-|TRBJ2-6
CASTRQAGVFAGANVLTF
TGTGCCAGCACCCGACAGGCGGGGGTCTTTGCTGGGGCCAACGTCCTGACTTTC
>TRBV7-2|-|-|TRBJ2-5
CASSLARLNGGTQYF
TGTGCCAGCAGCTTAGCCCGTCTCAACGGGGGGACCCAGTACTTC
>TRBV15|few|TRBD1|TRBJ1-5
CATSRGQGGNQPQHF
TGTGCCACCAGCAGAGGACAGGGGGGAAATCAGCCCCAGCATTTT
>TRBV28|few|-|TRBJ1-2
CASSLWEYGYTF
TGTGCCAGCAGTTTGTGGGAGTATGGCTACACCTTC
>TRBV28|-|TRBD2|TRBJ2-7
CASITRRGAYEQYF
TGTGCCAGCATTACCCGGCGGGGGGCCTACGAGCAGTACTTC
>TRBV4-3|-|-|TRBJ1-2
CASSQDDSNSGYTF
TGCGCCAGCAGCCAAGACGACAGTAACTCTGGCTACACCTTC